These 31 T cell receptor beta chains were sequenced from one sample in a study of blood T cell repertoires in COVID-19. Generated by immunoSEQ multiplex PCR, the TCRdb table keeps only in-frame clones and is missing some. This sample yields 300,000 to 450,000 clones, of which around 90% are seen a single time; 1.2% belongs to the top ten. Sequenced material: PBMCs or T cells enriched from blood (not recorded which). The receptors derive from a woman younger than 35 who had recovered from COVID-19.

This chain uses TRBV6-5 with TRBJ1-2; 8 bases fit TRBD1. The germline CDR1 and CDR2 sequences are MNHEY and SVGAGI. The CDR3 spans 14 residues. V gave up 6 bases and J gave up 4 bases; unmatched junction bases: 7. This chain's CDR3 is CASSINRGGYGYTF. The CDR3 DNA reads TGTGCCAGCAGCATTAACAGGGGGGGCTATGGCTACACCTTC.

The chain couples TRBV6-5 to TRBJ2-7, with a possible D match to TRBD1 (5 bases). V lost 7 bases and J lost 3, with 13 bases in between. Germline lookup yields CDR1 MNHEY and CDR2 SVGAGI. The CDR3 contains 13 residues. DNA for the CDR3: TGTGCCAGCACAGGTAGGGGATACTACGAGCAGTACTTC. Translation gives CASTGRGYYEQYF.

This sequence joins TRBV7-8 and TRBJ1-1; 8 bases are shared with TRBD1. The CDR3 extends over 14 amino acids. Germline trimming cut 6 bases from V and 1 base from J; bases unmatched to any gene: 4. Germline V gives CDR1 SGHVS, CDR2 FQNEAQ. In DNA form, the CDR3 reads TGTGCCAGCAGACCAGGGACAGGGAACACTGAAGCTTTCTTT. This translates into CASRPGTGNTEAFF.

The chain is built from TRBV4-1 and TRBJ1-4, with 7 bases identical to TRBD1. Germline-derived CDR1 and CDR2 are MGHRA and YSYEKL. The CDR3 consists of 16 residues. Trimming cost V 4 bases and J 5 bases; bases outside gene matches: 10. CDR3 DNA sequence: TGCGCCAGCAGCCTTCGCCGGGACAGCCTAAATGAAAAACTGTTTTTT. Translation gives CASSLRRDSLNEKLFF.

The rearrangement joins TRBV5-1 to TRBJ2-7, with 8 bases that match TRBD1. Losses at the gene ends were 3 bases for V and 6 bases for J; bases not matched to a gene: 8. The germline gives CDR1 SGHRS, CDR2 YFSETQ. The CDR3 length is 14 residues. This CDR3 reads CASSSGQGGREQYF. The CDR3 DNA is TGCGCCAGCAGCTCAGGACAGGGCGGGCGCGAGCAGTACTTC.

The rearrangement joins TRBV6-2 or TRBV6-3 to TRBJ1-1; TRBD1 is a possible D gene (5 bases). Per germline, CDR1 MNHEY and CDR2 SVGEGT. The CDR3 is 13 residues long. V lost 5 bases, J lost 4 bases, and 11 bases lay in between. Written as DNA, the CDR3 is TGTGCCAGCAGTCGTCCGGGGGGCACTGAAGCTTTCTTT. It yields the protein CASSRPGGTEAFF.

J is TRBJ1-2 and V is TRBV30, with D possibly being TRBD1 (5 bases). Germline lookup yields CDR1 GTSNPN and CDR2 SVGIG (reference sequence). V was clipped by 0 bases and J by 7 bases, with 15 bases between them. The CDR3 runs 14 residues. CDR3 amino acids: CAWSVGPLSGGYTF. The CDR3, as DNA: TGTGCCTGGAGTGTGGGGCCTCTAAGTGGTGGCTACACCTTC.

This chain joins TRBV7-3 and TRBJ2-3, with 7 nucleotides matching TRBD2. The CDR3 extends over 15 amino acids. Germline CDR1 is SGHTA and CDR2 is FQGTGA. V gave up 2 bases and J gave up 4 bases; unmatched junction bases: 6. This CDR3 reads CASSLGGSSADTQYF. The DNA for the CDR3 is TGTGCCAGCAGCTTAGGCGGGAGTAGCGCAGATACGCAGTATTTT. The whole variable domain, filled in from reference TRBV7-3 and TRBJ2-3, reads GAGVSQTPSNKVTEKGKYVELRCDPISGHTALYWYRQSLGQGPEFLIYFQGTGAADDSGLPNDRFFAVRPEGSVSTLKIQRTERGDSAVYLCASSLGGSSADTQYFGPGTRLTVL.

The chain joins TRBV15 to TRBJ1-3, with TRBD1 matching over 8 bases. With V trimmed by 3 bases and J by 3 bases, 1 base remained unmatched. Germline CDR1 LNHNV, CDR2 YYDKDF (reference sequence). This CDR3 has 14 amino acids. This CDR3 reads CATSSRGLGNTIYF. The CDR3 DNA follows: TGTGCCACCAGCAGCAGGGGGCTTGGAAACACCATATATTTT.

This CDR3 is CASSNTPVPSSYNEQFF. The CDR3 coding sequence is TGTGCCAGCAGCAACACTCCGGTCCCGAGCTCCTACAATGAGCAGTTCTTC. This chain uses TRBV21-1 with TRBJ2-1; the tabulated D call, TRBD2, remains unverified against the DNA. TRBV21-1 has pseudogene status. This CDR3 region has 17 residues.

The chain recombines TRBV18 with TRBJ2-7; the match to TRBD1 covers 8 bases. CDR1 is KGHSH, CDR2 LQKENI, per germline. The CDR3 is made up of 13 amino acids. The V segment lost 8 bases and the J segment 2 bases; nucleotides outside the gene matches: 5. The CDR3 loop is CASPWTGPYEQYF. The CDR3 DNA follows: TGTGCCAGCCCGTGGACAGGGCCCTACGAGCAGTACTTC.

This clone was picked up one time. This chain uses TRBV5-1 with TRBJ1-6; D gene unclear. Trimming pared 3 bases from V and 0 bases from J, leaving 7 bases between. This CDR3 has 15 residues. Germline values: CDR1 SGHRS, CDR2 YFSETQ. CDR3 region: CASSSVSSYNSPLHF. CDR3 DNA sequence: TGCGCCAGCAGCTCGGTGAGCTCCTATAATTCACCCCTCCACTTT. The full variable domain, completed using reference TRBV5-1 and TRBJ1-6, is KAGVTQTPRYLIKTRGQQVTLSCSPISGHRSVSWYQQTPGQGLQFLFEYFSETQRNKGNFPGRFSGRQFSNSRSEMNVSTLELGDSALYLCASSSVSSYNSPLHFGNGTRLTVT.

The rearrangement joins TRBV10-2 to TRBJ1-1; TRBD1 agrees at 8 bases. Germline V gene sequence: CDR1 WSHSY, CDR2 SAAADI. CDR3 length: 16 residues. Losses at the gene ends were 5 bases for V and 4 bases for J; bases not matched to a gene: 12. Written as DNA, the CDR3 is TGCGCCAGCAGTACCGGACAGGGAGGCCGGGGCACTGAAGCTTTCTTT. It translates to CASSTGQGGRGTEAFF.

The CDR3 DNA is TGTGCCAGCAGCGGGGCTAGCGGGGGAGACAATGAGCAGTTCTTC. It encodes CASSGASGGDNEQFF. V gene TRBV9 combines with J gene TRBJ2-1, with 10 bases matching TRBD2. J lost 5 bases, V lost 3 bases, and 5 bases had no gene match. This CDR3 contains 15 residues. Germline lookup yields CDR1 SGDLS and CDR2 YYNGEE.

This chain connects TRBV5-4 to TRBJ1-6; D is perhaps TRBD1 (6 bases). The germline V gene has CDR1 SGHNT and CDR2 YYREEE (reference sequence). This CDR3 comprises 14 residues. V lost 1 base and J lost 11, with 13 bases in between. DNA of the CDR3: TGTGCCAGCAGCTTGTGGGGGGGCCTGACACCCCTCCACTTT. Translating gives CASSLWGGLTPLHF.

The rearrangement links TRBV28 to TRBJ2-5; 7 nucleotides match TRBD2. V lost 5 bases, J lost 5 bases, and 8 bases stayed unmatched. Germline V gene lookup returns CDR1 MDHEN and CDR2 SYDVKM. There are 14 residues in the CDR3. The CDR3 DNA sequence: TGTGCCAGCAGTCTACCACGGGGGGTGGAGACCCAGTACTTC. Translating gives CASSLPRGVETQYF.

The rearrangement joins TRBV7-9 to TRBJ1-4; no definite D call. V dropped 1 base and J dropped 5 bases, with 14 bases sitting between them. CDR1 is SEHNR and CDR2 is FQNEAQ in the germline V gene (reference sequence). The length of the CDR3 is 16 residues. CDR3 in DNA: TGTGCCAGCAGCTTAGTCGGACTGAGCAAAAATGAAAAACTGTTTTTT. Its translation is CASSLVGLSKNEKLFF.

The V call is TRBV21-1, the J call TRBJ2-1; TRBD2 is the table's D call, not checked against the DNA. TRBV21-1 is termed a pseudogene. This CDR3 is built from 15 residues. DNA for the CDR3: TGTGCCAGCAGGGTCCCTAGCGGGGGGTGGAATGAGCAGTTCTTC. This translates into CASRVPSGGWNEQFF.

This clone is a singleton in its sample. This rearrangement joins TRBV30 to TRBJ1-1; TRBD1 agrees at 8 bases. Germline V CDR1 and CDR2: GTSNPN, SVGIG (reference sequence). J was trimmed by 1 base and V by 1 base; bases with no gene match: 2. The CDR3 sequence is 14 residues long. The CDR3 region is CAWSAGTGNTEAFF. The DNA for the CDR3 is TGTGCCTGGAGTGCCGGGACAGGGAACACTGAAGCTTTCTTT.

J is TRBJ2-3 and V is TRBV4-1; 10 bases fit TRBD2. CDR1 is MGHRA and CDR2 is YSYEKL in the germline V gene. After removal of 1 base from V and 15 bases from J, the junction contained 19 bases not matched to a gene. The CDR3 sequence is 17 residues long. The CDR3 DNA reads TGCGCCAGCAGCCAAGGAATTAGCGGGGGGAACACAGATACGAGATATTTT. Its protein product is CASSQGISGGNTDTRYF.

In nucleotides, the CDR3 is TGTGCCAGCAGCTCCGGGGGGGCTAGGGATACGCAGTATTTT. Translation gives CASSSGGARDTQYF. V is TRBV7-2 and J is TRBJ2-3; the match to TRBD2 covers 8 bases. The CDR3 sequence is 14 residues long. Germline trimming cut 4 bases from V and 6 bases from J; bases unmatched to any gene: 6. Germline loops: CDR1 SGHTA, CDR2 FQGNSA. Together with reference TRBV7-2 and TRBJ2-3, the CDR3 gives the full variable domain: GAGVSQSPSNKVTEKGKDVELRCDPISGHTALYWYRQSLGQGLEFLIYFQGNSAPDKSGLPSDRFSAERTGGSVSTLTIQRTQQEDSAVYLCASSSGGARDTQYFGPGTRLTVL.

The chain links TRBV3-1 (or the pseudogene TRBV3-2) to TRBJ1-1; possibly TRBD1 for D (5 bases). The germline gives CDR1 LGHDT, CDR2 YNNKEL (reference sequence). V lost 6 bases, J lost 6 bases, and 17 bases lay in between. The CDR3 is 14 residues long. The CDR3 loop is CASSRRGGDAEAFF. CDR3 coding DNA: TGTGCCAGCAGTCGCCGCGGCGGGGACGCTGAAGCTTTCTTT.

The rearrangement joins TRBV10-3 to TRBJ2-1; 7 bases fit TRBD1. Losses at the gene ends were 5 bases for V and 5 bases for J; bases not matched to a gene: 15. The CDR3 totals 17 residues. Germline V gene data show CDR1 as ENHRY and CDR2 as SYGVKD. The CDR3 coding sequence is TGTGCCATCAGTCTGGAGCTCGGCCAGGGGGAGAACAATGAGCAGTTCTTC. It specifies CAISLELGQGENNEQFF.

In this sample, this clone turned up a few times. The chain uses TRBV6-5 and TRBJ1-2, with 7 positions matching TRBD1. Unmatched junction bases numbered 6, after V lost 5 bases and J lost 0 bases. The CDR3 contains 15 residues. Germline lookup yields CDR1 MNHEY and CDR2 SVGAGI. The DNA of the CDR3 is TGTGCCAGCAGTCGAGGGGACAGAGCTAACTATGGCTACACCTTC. Translated: CASSRGDRANYGYTF.

This clone was found once. This chain connects TRBV6-5 to TRBJ1-5, with TRBD1 matching 10 bases. V shed 4 bases, J shed 6 bases, and the junction held 3 bases outside the gene matches. The CDR3 spans 14 residues. Germline lookup yields CDR1 MNHEY and CDR2 SVGAGI. CDR3 region: CASSWGQGFQPQHF. The CDR3 DNA reads as TGTGCCAGCAGTTGGGGACAGGGGTTTCAGCCCCAGCATTTT.

This chain links TRBV7-9 with TRBJ2-7; the match to TRBD2 covers 7 bases. The trim removed 4 bases at V and 0 bases at J, leaving 3 bases unmatched. Germline V gene data show CDR1 as SEHNR and CDR2 as FQNEAQ (reference sequence). CDR3 length: 14 amino acids. The CDR3 bases are TGTGCCAGCAGCTCGGGGGGTACCTCCTACGAGCAGTACTTC. Translation: CASSSGGTSYEQYF.

V and J are TRBV29-1 and TRBJ1-6, with 11 bases that match TRBD1. CDR3 size: 14 residues. CDR1 and CDR2 from the germline V gene are SQVTM and ANQGSEA. Trimming at V came to 6 bases and at J to 8 bases, leaving 6 bases not matched to a gene. CDR3 region: CSVGTGGRDSPLHF. DNA of the CDR3: TGCAGCGTCGGGACAGGGGGACGGGATTCACCCCTCCACTTT.

The table lists this clone with a count of one. V and J are TRBV27 and TRBJ1-2, with D tentatively TRBD1 (5 bases). Germline V gene lookup returns CDR1 MNHEY and CDR2 SMNVEV (reference sequence). The CDR3 runs 14 residues. V lost 6 bases, J lost 8 bases, and 19 bases lay in between. For the CDR3, the DNA is TGTGCCAGCAGGGACACTCCAGGGAGGCGCGGCTACACCTTC. Encoded protein: CASRDTPGRRGYTF.

The chain is built from TRBV29-1 and TRBJ1-2; D gene ambiguous. In germline, CDR1 is SQVTM, CDR2 ANQGSEA. This CDR3 has 14 amino acids. The V end lost 4 bases, the J end lost 1 base, and 13 bases lay between the germline ends. The CDR3 is CSVGRQANNYGYTF. Written as DNA, the CDR3 is TGCAGCGTTGGTAGGCAGGCGAATAACTATGGCTACACCTTC.

The CDR3 loop is CSVVRGYGYTF. The CDR3 DNA follows: TGCAGCGTTGTCCGGGGGTATGGCTACACCTTC. The chain employs TRBV29-1 and TRBJ1-2; D is perhaps TRBD1 (5 bases). The CDR3 runs to 11 residues. V dropped 4 bases and J dropped 5 bases, with 8 bases sitting between them. CDR1 and CDR2 from the germline V gene are SQVTM and ANQGSEA.

The chain employs TRBV27 and TRBJ1-4, with 9 bases lining up with TRBD1. There are 16 residues in the CDR3. J was trimmed by 7 bases and V by 1 base; bases with no gene match: 7. Germline V gene data show CDR1 as MNHEY and CDR2 as SMNVEV (reference sequence). The CDR3 DNA reads TGTGCCAGCAGTTTATGGGGACAGGGAATGGTTGAAAAACTGTTTTTT. Translation: CASSLWGQGMVEKLFF.